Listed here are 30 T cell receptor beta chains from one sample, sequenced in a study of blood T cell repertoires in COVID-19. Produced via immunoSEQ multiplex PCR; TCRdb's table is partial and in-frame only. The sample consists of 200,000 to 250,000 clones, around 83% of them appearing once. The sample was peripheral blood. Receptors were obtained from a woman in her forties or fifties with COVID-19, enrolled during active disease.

The CDR3 DNA reads as TGTGCCAGCAGTCCGGGGGAGTATTTT. It translates to CASSPGEYF. The V and J genes are TRBV6-6 and TRBJ2-3, with D perhaps TRBD2 (6 bases). Germline V gene lookup returns CDR1 MNHNY and CDR2 SVGAGI (reference sequence). V was cut by 5 bases and J by 13 bases, with 7 bases left in between. The CDR3 sequence is 9 residues long.

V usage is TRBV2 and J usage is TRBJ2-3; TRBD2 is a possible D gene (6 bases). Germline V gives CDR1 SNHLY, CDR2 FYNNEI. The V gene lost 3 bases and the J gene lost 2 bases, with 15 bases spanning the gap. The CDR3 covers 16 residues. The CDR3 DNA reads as TGTGCCAGCAGTGAGGCAGCGGGTGGGCCCACAGATACGCAGTATTTT. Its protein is CASSEAAGGPTDTQYF.

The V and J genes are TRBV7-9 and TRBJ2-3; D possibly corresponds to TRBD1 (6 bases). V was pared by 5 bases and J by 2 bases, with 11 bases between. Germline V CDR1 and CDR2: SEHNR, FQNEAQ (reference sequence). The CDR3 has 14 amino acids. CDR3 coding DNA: TGTGCCAGCAGCCCCGACAGGTCCACAGATACGCAGTATTTT. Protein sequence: CASSPDRSTDTQYF.

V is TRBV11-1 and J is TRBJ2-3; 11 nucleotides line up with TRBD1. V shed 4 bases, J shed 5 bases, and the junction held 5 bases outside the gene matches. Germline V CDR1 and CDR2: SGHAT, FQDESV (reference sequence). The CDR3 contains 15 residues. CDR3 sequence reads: CASSSGQGAQDTQYF. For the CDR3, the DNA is TGTGCCAGCAGCTCAGGACAGGGGGCACAAGATACGCAGTATTTT.

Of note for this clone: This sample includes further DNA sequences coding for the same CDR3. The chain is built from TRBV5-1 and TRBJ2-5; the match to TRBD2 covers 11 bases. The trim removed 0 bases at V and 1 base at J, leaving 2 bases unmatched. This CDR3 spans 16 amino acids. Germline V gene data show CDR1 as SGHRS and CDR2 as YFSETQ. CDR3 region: CASSLGLAGGQETQYF. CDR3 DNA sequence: TGCGCCAGCAGCTTGGGTCTAGCGGGGGGCCAAGAGACCCAGTACTTC.

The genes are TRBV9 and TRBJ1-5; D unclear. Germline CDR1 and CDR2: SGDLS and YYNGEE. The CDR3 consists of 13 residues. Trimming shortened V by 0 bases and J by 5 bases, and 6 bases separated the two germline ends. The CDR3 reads CASSVAPDQPQHF. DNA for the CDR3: TGTGCCAGCAGCGTAGCCCCAGATCAGCCCCAGCATTTT.

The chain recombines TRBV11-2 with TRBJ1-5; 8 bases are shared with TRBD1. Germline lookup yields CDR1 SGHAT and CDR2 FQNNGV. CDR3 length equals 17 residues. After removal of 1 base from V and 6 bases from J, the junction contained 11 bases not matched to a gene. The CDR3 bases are TGTGCCAGCAGCTTAGGTGTCGGGCAGGGGGCATTTCAGCCCCAGCATTTT. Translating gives CASSLGVGQGAFQPQHF.

CDR3 loop: CASSEEVVTYNEQFF. Written as DNA, the CDR3 is TGTGCCAGCAGTGAGGAGGTAGTTACCTACAATGAGCAGTTCTTC. The rearrangement links TRBV6-1 to TRBJ2-1; the D gene is possibly TRBD2 (5 bases). Between the trimmed V and J ends, which lost 3 bases and 2 bases, there was a span of 11 bases. This CDR3 contains 15 residues. Germline V gene sequence: CDR1 MNHNS, CDR2 SASEGT.

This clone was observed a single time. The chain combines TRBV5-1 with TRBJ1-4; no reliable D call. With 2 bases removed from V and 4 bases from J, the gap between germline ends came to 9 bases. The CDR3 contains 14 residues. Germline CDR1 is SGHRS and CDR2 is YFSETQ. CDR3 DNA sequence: TGCGCCAGCAGCTTCGGTACGTTTAATGAAAAACTGTTTTTT. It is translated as CASSFGTFNEKLFF.

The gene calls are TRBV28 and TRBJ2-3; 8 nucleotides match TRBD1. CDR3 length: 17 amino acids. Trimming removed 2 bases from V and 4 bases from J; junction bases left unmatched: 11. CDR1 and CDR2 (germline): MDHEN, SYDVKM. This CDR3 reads CASSLPRTGLTPDTQYF. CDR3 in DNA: TGTGCCAGCAGTTTACCTCGGACAGGGCTAACACCAGATACGCAGTATTTT.

CDR3 in DNA: TGCAGCGTTAGGATCGCGGTTCAGTTCTTC. Its translation is CSVRIAVQFF. The genes are TRBV29-1 and TRBJ2-1; no firm D call. Germline V gives CDR1 SQVTM, CDR2 ANQGSEA. V was shortened by 5 bases and J by 13 bases, with 12 bases between the two germline ends. The CDR3 totals 10 residues.

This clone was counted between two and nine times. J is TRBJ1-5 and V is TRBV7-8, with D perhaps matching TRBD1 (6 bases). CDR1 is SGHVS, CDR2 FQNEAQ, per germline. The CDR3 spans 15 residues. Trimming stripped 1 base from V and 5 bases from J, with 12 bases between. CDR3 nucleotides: TGTGCCAGCAGCTTAGTAGTAGGGGGGGATCAGCCCCAGCATTTT. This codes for CASSLVVGGDQPQHF.

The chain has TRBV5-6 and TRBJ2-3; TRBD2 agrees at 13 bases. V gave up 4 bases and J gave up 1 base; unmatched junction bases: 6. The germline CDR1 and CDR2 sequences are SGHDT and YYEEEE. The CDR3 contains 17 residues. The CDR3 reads CASSTTGTSGGTDTQYF. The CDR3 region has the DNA TGTGCCAGCAGCACGACCGGGACTAGCGGGGGCACAGATACGCAGTATTTT.

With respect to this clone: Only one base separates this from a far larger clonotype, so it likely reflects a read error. The CDR3 is CASSVIETQYF. DNA for the CDR3: TGTGCCAGCAGTGTAATAGAGACCCAGTACTTC. The chain combines TRBV2 with TRBJ2-5, with D uncertain. The V end lost 4 bases, the J end lost 4 bases, and 4 bases lay between the germline ends. The CDR3 contains 11 residues. The germline V gene has CDR1 SNHLY and CDR2 FYNNEI.

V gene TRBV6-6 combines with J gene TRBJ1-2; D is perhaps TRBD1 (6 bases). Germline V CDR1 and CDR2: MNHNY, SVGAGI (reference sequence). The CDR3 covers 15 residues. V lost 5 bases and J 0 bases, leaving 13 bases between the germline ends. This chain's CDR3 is CASSLTGTTNYGYTF. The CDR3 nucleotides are TGTGCCAGCAGTCTAACCGGGACAACTAACTATGGCTACACCTTC.

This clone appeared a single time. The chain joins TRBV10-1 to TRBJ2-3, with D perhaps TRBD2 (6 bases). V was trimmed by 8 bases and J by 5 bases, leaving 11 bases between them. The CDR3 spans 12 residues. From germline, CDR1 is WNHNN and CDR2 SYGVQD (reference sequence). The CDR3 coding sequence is TGCGCCAGCTCTCACGGGGGAGATACGCAGTATTTT. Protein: CASSHGGDTQYF.

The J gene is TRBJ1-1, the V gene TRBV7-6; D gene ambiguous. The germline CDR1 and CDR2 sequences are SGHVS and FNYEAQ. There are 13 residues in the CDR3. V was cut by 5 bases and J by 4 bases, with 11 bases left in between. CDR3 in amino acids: CASSLKEGTEAFF. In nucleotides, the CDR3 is TGTGCCAGCAGCCTCAAGGAGGGCACTGAAGCTTTCTTT.

This chain's CDR3 is CSVATTVNTEAFF. CDR3 DNA: TGCAGCGTTGCAACAACAGTTAACACTGAAGCTTTCTTT. This chain uses TRBV29-1 with TRBJ1-1; no definite D call. The CDR3 sequence is 13 residues long. The V gene lost 4 bases and the J gene lost 2 bases, with 11 bases spanning the gap. The germline V gene has CDR1 SQVTM and CDR2 ANQGSEA.

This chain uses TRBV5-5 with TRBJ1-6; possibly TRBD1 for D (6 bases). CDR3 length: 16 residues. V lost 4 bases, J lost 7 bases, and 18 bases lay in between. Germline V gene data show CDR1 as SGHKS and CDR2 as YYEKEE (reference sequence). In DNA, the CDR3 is TGTGCCAGCAGCCTCTCGCCTGCCCAGGGGAATTCACCCCTCCACTTT. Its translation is CASSLSPAQGNSPLHF.

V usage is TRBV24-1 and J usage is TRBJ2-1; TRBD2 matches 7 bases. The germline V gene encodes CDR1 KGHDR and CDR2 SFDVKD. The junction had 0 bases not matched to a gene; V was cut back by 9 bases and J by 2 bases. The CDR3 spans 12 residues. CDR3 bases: TGTGCCACCGGGGGGGCCTACAATGAGCAGTTCTTC. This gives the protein CATGGAYNEQFF.

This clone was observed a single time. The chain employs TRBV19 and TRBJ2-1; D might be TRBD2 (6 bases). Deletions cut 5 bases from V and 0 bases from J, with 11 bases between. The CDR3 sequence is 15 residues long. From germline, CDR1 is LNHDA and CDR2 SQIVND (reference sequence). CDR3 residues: CASSRDFSSYNEQFF. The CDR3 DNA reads TGTGCCAGTAGTCGGGACTTTAGCTCCTACAATGAGCAGTTCTTC.

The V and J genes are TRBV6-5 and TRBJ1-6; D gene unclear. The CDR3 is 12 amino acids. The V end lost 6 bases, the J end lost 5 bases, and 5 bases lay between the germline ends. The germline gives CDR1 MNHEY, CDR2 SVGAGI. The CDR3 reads CASSYNNSPLHF. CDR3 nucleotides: TGTGCCAGCAGCTATAATAATTCACCCCTCCACTTT.

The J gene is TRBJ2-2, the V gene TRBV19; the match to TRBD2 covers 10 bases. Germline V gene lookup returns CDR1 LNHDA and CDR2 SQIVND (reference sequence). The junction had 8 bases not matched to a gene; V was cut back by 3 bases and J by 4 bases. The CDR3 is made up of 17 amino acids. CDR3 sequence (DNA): TGTGCCAGTAGTATCTATAGCGGGGGGCCCCTCACCGGGGAGCTGTTTTTT. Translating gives CASSIYSGGPLTGELFF.

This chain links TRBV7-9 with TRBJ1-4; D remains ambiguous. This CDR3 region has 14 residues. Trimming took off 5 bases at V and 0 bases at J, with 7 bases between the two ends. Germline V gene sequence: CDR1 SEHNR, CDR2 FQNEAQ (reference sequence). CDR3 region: CASSRRSTNEKLFF. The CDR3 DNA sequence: TGTGCCAGCAGCCGGCGGTCAACTAATGAAAAACTGTTTTTT.

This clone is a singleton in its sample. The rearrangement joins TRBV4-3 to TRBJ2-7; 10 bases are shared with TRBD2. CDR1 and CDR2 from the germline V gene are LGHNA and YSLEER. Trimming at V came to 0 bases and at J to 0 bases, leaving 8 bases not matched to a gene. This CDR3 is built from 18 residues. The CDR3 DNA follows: TGCGCCAGCAGCCAAGATAGGTCTAGCGGGGGTAACTCCTACGAGCAGTACTTC. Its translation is CASSQDRSSGGNSYEQYF.

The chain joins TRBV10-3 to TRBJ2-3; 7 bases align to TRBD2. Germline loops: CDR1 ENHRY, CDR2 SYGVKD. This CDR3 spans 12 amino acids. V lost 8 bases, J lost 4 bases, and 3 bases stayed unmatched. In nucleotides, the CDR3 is TGTGCCATCGGGGGGGGAGCAGATACGCAGTATTTT. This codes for CAIGGGADTQYF.

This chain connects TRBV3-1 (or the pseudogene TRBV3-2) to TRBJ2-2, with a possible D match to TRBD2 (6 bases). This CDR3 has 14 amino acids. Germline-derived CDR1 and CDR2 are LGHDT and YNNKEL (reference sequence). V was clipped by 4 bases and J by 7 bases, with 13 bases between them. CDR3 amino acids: CASSPYAGGGELFF. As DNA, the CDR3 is TGTGCCAGCAGCCCCTATGCCGGGGGCGGGGAGCTGTTTTTT.

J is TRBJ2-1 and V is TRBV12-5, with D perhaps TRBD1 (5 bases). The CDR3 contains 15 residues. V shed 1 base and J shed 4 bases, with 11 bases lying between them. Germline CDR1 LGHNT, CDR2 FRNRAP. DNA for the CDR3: TGTGCTAGTGGTTTGGGACAGACCATATACAATGAGCAGTTCTTC. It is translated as CASGLGQTIYNEQFF.

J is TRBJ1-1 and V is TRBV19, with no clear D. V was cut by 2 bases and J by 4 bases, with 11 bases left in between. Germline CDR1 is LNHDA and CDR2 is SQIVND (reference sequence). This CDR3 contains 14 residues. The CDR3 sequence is CASSINAGVTEAFF. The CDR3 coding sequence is TGTGCCAGTAGTATAAACGCCGGGGTCACTGAAGCTTTCTTT.

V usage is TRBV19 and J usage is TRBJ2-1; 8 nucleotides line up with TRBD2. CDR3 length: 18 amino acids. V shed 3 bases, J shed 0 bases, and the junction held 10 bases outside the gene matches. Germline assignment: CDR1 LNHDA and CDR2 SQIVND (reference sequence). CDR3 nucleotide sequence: TGTGCCAGTAGTATCAATCGTCGGCTAGCGGGCTCCTACAATGAGCAGTTCTTC. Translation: CASSINRRLAGSYNEQFF.